This passage covers 25 T cell receptor beta chains from one sample sequenced in a study of Ad26.COV2.S vaccination and SARS-CoV-2 variants. The treatment denotes: some 20 received Ad26.COV2.S at low or high dose, single or two shots; a few received placebo; per-sample allocation not given. Day 63 after the first vaccine or placebo injection was the time point for sampling. Libraries were prepared by immunoSEQ multiplex PCR; TCRdb keeps only in-frame clonotypes and omits some of them. The sample lists some 290,000 clones, approximately 80% occurring once. The source was peripheral blood, collected in a trial of Ad26.COV2.S vaccine versus placebo. All receptors derive from a person aged 18 to 59 who received the Ad26.COV2.S COVID-19 vaccine or a placebo.

The chain has TRBV19 and TRBJ2-1; 9 bases are shared with TRBD2. V lost 3 bases and J lost 15; bases outside the gene matches: 12. The CDR3 totals 14 residues. CDR1 is LNHDA and CDR2 is SQIVND in the germline V gene (reference sequence). The CDR3 DNA reads as TGTGCCAGTAGTATGAGCCTAGCGGGGCGCCCTGGGTTCTTC. It codes for CASSMSLAGRPGFF.

This clone appeared a few times. The J gene is TRBJ2-7, the V gene TRBV11-3; TRBD2 matches at 11 bases. CDR1 is SGHNT, CDR2 YENEEA, per germline. The CDR3 loop spans 17 amino acids. Unmatched junction bases numbered 7, after V lost 1 base and J lost 2 bases. The CDR3 here is CASSLAATSGDTYEQYF. Here the CDR3 DNA reads TGTGCCAGCAGCTTAGCCGCGACTAGCGGGGATACCTACGAGCAGTACTTC.

J is TRBJ2-1 and V is TRBV2, with a weak D call TRBD1 (5 bases). CDR1 is SNHLY, CDR2 FYNNEI, per germline. Trimming left V 6 bases short and J 0 bases short, with 12 bases between. This CDR3 has 15 amino acids. CDR3 in DNA: TGTGCCAGCAGGGCTAGGGGTTCCTCCTACAATGAGCAGTTCTTC. It specifies CASRARGSSYNEQFF.

The chain is built from TRBV6-5 and TRBJ1-5; D gene unclear. The germline V gene encodes CDR1 MNHEY and CDR2 SVGAGI. The V and J ends lost 0 bases and 7 bases respectively, with 10 bases between them. The CDR3 sequence is 14 residues long. CDR3: CASSYSAGEQPQHF. The CDR3 coding sequence is TGTGCCAGCAGTTACTCGGCGGGAGAGCAGCCCCAGCATTTT.

The gene calls are TRBV19 and TRBJ1-5; D is perhaps TRBD1 (6 bases). The germline V gene has CDR1 LNHDA and CDR2 SQIVND (reference sequence). The V gene lost 6 bases and the J gene lost 5 bases, with 14 bases spanning the gap. This CDR3 region has 14 residues. In nucleotides, the CDR3 is TGTGCCAGTAGGTTCGCAGGGGCCTATCAGCCCCAGCATTTT. As protein: CASRFAGAYQPQHF.

The rearrangement uses TRBV5-1 and TRBJ2-5; the match to TRBD2 covers 7 bases. The CDR3 totals 13 residues. From germline, CDR1 is SGHRS and CDR2 YFSETQ. Trimming took 4 bases from V and 5 from J; bases not matched to a gene: 5. CDR3 sequence: CASSEGGDETQYF. Here the CDR3 DNA reads TGCGCCAGCAGCGAGGGAGGGGATGAGACCCAGTACTTC.

The chain couples TRBV4-1 to TRBJ2-5, with 10 nucleotides matching TRBD2. The CDR3 runs 15 residues. Germline V gives CDR1 MGHRA, CDR2 YSYEKL. The ends lost 4 bases at V and 0 bases at J; junction bases unmatched: 2. The CDR3 protein is CASSRSGGDQETQYF. In nucleotides, the CDR3 is TGCGCCAGCAGCCGCAGCGGGGGGGACCAAGAGACCCAGTACTTC.

V gene TRBV7-2 combines with J gene TRBJ1-5; D is uncertain. Germline CDR1 SGHTA, CDR2 FQGNSA. The CDR3 is 13 amino acids. Deletions cut 4 bases from V and 7 bases from J, with 11 bases between. This chain's CDR3 is CASSSEYYQPQHF. In DNA form, the CDR3 reads TGTGCCAGCAGCTCAGAGTACTACCAGCCCCAGCATTTT.

DNA for the CDR3: TGTGCCAGCAGCTTAGTCCGGAAAGTTGGCCAGGGGGGCCAGCCCCAGCATTTT. Translating it yields CASSLVRKVGQGGQPQHF. The chain combines TRBV7-8 with TRBJ1-5; TRBD1 matches 7 bases. The CDR3 contains 18 residues. Looked up from germline, CDR1 is SGHVS and CDR2 is FQNEAQ. V was clipped by 1 base and J by 7 bases; unmatched bases: 16.

The J gene is TRBJ2-3, the V gene TRBV6-6; tentative D call: TRBD1 (6 bases). There are 15 residues in the CDR3. Between the trimmed V and J ends, which lost 7 bases and 1 base, there was a span of 15 bases. Germline CDR1 is MNHNY and CDR2 is SVGAGI (reference sequence). The CDR3 region is CASKVRDIRTDTQYF. In DNA, the CDR3 is TGTGCCAGCAAAGTTCGGGACATTCGCACAGATACGCAGTATTTT.

The chain joins TRBV11-3 to TRBJ2-7; D is perhaps TRBD2 (6 bases). Germline assignment: CDR1 SGHNT and CDR2 YENEEA. The CDR3 has 13 amino acids. V was clipped by 0 bases and J by 3 bases, with 6 bases between them. The CDR3 DNA is TGTGCCAGCAGCTTAGAGCGGGACTACGAGCAGTACTTC. It yields the protein CASSLERDYEQYF.

With respect to this clone: The germline gene is not matched at one end of the junction; a read error may be the cause. This chain connects TRBV7-7 to TRBJ2-1, with 16 positions matching TRBD2. Germline V gene sequence: CDR1 SSHAT, CDR2 FNYEAQ (reference sequence). This CDR3 region has 17 residues. CDR3 DNA sequence: TGTGCTAGCAGCCCCGGGGGACTAGCGGGGGGGACGAATGAGCAGTTCTTC. Translation gives CASSPGGLAGGTNEQFF.

This clone appeared once. The chain recombines TRBV27 with TRBJ2-3, with D tentatively TRBD1 or TRBD2 (6 bases each). The CDR3 contains 16 residues. Trimming stripped 1 base from V and 2 bases from J, with 13 bases between. Germline V gene lookup returns CDR1 MNHEY and CDR2 SMNVEV (reference sequence). CDR3 protein: CASSLFGGRPTDTQYF. The CDR3 nucleotides read TGTGCCAGCAGTTTATTTGGGGGGCGCCCCACAGATACGCAGTATTTT.

The chain carries TRBV2 and TRBJ1-4; D might be TRBD1 (6 bases). Per germline, CDR1 SNHLY and CDR2 FYNNEI. The CDR3 totals 15 residues. The germline V and J ends were trimmed by 3 bases and 6 bases, with 14 bases remaining between them. The CDR3 loop is CASSDRGGRDEKLFF. CDR3 DNA: TGTGCCAGCAGTGACAGGGGCGGGAGGGATGAAAAACTGTTTTTT. Looking up the rest from reference TRBV2 and TRBJ1-4 gives the full variable domain: EPEVTQTPSHQVTQMGQEVILRCVPISNHLYFYWYRQILGQKVEFLVSFYNNEISEKSEIFDDQFSVERPDGSNFTLKIRSTKLEDSAMYFCASSDRGGRDEKLFFGSGTQLSVL.

The chain carries TRBV10-3 and TRBJ1-3; a possible D gene is TRBD1 (5 bases). This CDR3 spans 14 amino acids. Trimming took 4 bases from V and 3 from J, leaving 10 bases between them. The germline gives CDR1 ENHRY, CDR2 SYGVKD. CDR3 DNA sequence: TGTGCCATCAGTGGGCAGGGTGTTGGAAACACCATATATTTT. Translating gives CAISGQGVGNTIYF.

The genes are TRBV24-1 and TRBJ2-3, with no clear D. The CDR3 contains 16 residues. Trimming pared 3 bases from V and 3 bases from J, leaving 15 bases between. CDR1 KGHDR and CDR2 SFDVKD come from the germline V gene. In nucleotides, the CDR3 is TGTGCCACCAGTGATCCCCGTCTTGCTGGTACAGATACGCAGTATTTT. Its translation: CATSDPRLAGTDTQYF.

The chain employs TRBV10-3 and TRBJ1-5, with 10 nucleotides matching TRBD1. Germline lookup yields CDR1 ENHRY and CDR2 SYGVKD. Losses at the gene ends were 2 bases for V and 5 bases for J; bases not matched to a gene: 3. The CDR3 spans 15 residues. CDR3 sequence: CAISEAGTGDQPQHF. CDR3 sequence (DNA): TGTGCCATCAGTGAGGCAGGGACAGGGGATCAGCCCCAGCATTTT.

The chain employs TRBV12-3 or TRBV12-4 and TRBJ2-1; the match to TRBD2 covers 9 bases. V trimming: 7 bases; J trimming: 6 bases; junction bases outside the gene matches: 4. The CDR3 extends over 13 amino acids. CDR3: CASTAGGRNEQFF. CDR3 sequence (DNA): TGTGCCAGCACAGCGGGGGGCCGCAATGAGCAGTTCTTC.

The chain uses TRBV5-4 and TRBJ2-2; D possibly corresponds to TRBD2 (6 bases). CDR3 length: 14 amino acids. Germline CDR1 is SGHNT and CDR2 is YYREEE (reference sequence). V lost 0 bases and J lost 7, with 10 bases in between. CDR3 sequence: CASSLVGRGGELFF. For the CDR3, the DNA is TGTGCCAGCAGCTTGGTGGGGCGGGGCGGGGAGCTGTTTTTT.

Turning to this clone: Other DNA variants within this sample encode the same CDR3. The gene calls are TRBV11-3 and TRBJ1-5; tentatively, D is TRBD1 (5 bases). The length of the CDR3 is 15 residues. Germline lookup yields CDR1 SGHNT and CDR2 YENEEA. V was cut by 1 base and J by 5 bases, with 12 bases left in between. CDR3 region: CASSLGGRPDQPQHF. CDR3 coding DNA: TGTGCCAGCAGCTTAGGGGGCAGACCCGATCAGCCCCAGCATTTT.

This chain uses TRBV10-3 with TRBJ1-4; D may be TRBD1 (5 bases). Trimming removed 10 bases at V and 4 bases at J, with 19 bases between. The CDR3 is made up of 15 amino acids. The germline CDR1 and CDR2 sequences are ENHRY and SYGVKD. The CDR3 DNA reads as TGTGCCACCCGAGGAGGGGTCGGGGGTAATGAAAAACTGTTTTTT. It encodes CATRGGVGGNEKLFF.

This sequence joins TRBV2 and TRBJ1-1, with D perhaps matching TRBD1 (6 bases). The germline V gene has CDR1 SNHLY and CDR2 FYNNEI. CDR3 length: 13 amino acids. The V end was cut by 8 bases, the J end by 2 bases, with 12 bases between. CDR3 nucleotide sequence: TGTGCCAGCGGCCAACAGGGAAACACTGAAGCTTTCTTT. Translated: CASGQQGNTEAFF.

The chain recombines TRBV28 with TRBJ2-7; D remains unclear. Trimming pared 4 bases from V and 0 bases from J, leaving 19 bases between. Per germline, CDR1 MDHEN and CDR2 SYDVKM. This CDR3 region has 17 residues. The CDR3, as DNA: TGTGCCAGCAGTTCCCCCTACCGGCCAGTTTACTCCTACGAGCAGTACTTC. The encoded protein is CASSSPYRPVYSYEQYF.

This sequence joins TRBV10-2 and TRBJ1-2; a weak D match, TRBD1 (5 bases). Trimming took 6 bases from V and 4 from J, leaving 9 bases between them. Germline V gives CDR1 WSHSY, CDR2 SAAADI. The CDR3 runs 12 residues. The CDR3, as DNA: TGCGCCAGCAGGACAGACAGCTATGGCTACACCTTC. Amino acid sequence: CASRTDSYGYTF.

The chain uses TRBV28 and TRBJ2-2, with 9 bases fitting TRBD2. The CDR3 spans 18 residues. Germline CDR1 MDHEN, CDR2 SYDVKM. The J segment lost 1 base and the V segment lost 2 bases, leaving 8 bases of the junction unmatched. The CDR3 DNA follows: TGTGCCAGCAGTTTAACCCGAGATAGCGGGGGGAACACCGGGGAGCTGTTTTTT. It is translated as CASSLTRDSGGNTGELFF.